This TCR beta chain emerged from a study of brain T cells in children with intractable seizures. Study conclusions and caveats: HCMV serostatus was not known, and viral specificity came from CDR3 similarity only. Clones missing pre-surgery may reflect undersampling of that blood sample.

The sample holds one count of this clone. Its antigen is currently unknown. The sequenced cases were selected for having the highest brain T cell transcript signatures. At least one anti-epileptic drug was given before surgery. The CDR3 has 14 residues. Trimming removed 0 bases at V and 1 base at J, with 7 bases between. Per germline, CDR1 SGHNT and CDR2 YYREEE (reference sequence). TCRdb's copy holds only in-frame clones and misses some; the assay was immunoSEQ multiplex PCR. The data hold some 64,000 clones, with roughly 95% observed a single time. The TCR sequence derives from a boy under two years old with focal cortical dysplasia and intractable seizures. The sample was peripheral blood, taken at surgery. This rearrangement joins TRBV5-4 to TRBJ2-5; D not certain. CDR3 sequence: CASSLVGFQETQYF. DNA for the CDR3: TGTGCCAGCAGCTTGGTCGGGTTCCAAGAGACCCAGTACTTC. Full variable domain (rest looked up from reference TRBV5-4 and TRBJ2-5): ETGVTQSPTHLIKTRGQQVTLRCSSQSGHNTVSWYQQALGQGPQFIFQYYREEENGRGNFPPRFSGLQFPNYSSELNVNALELDDSALYLCASSLVGFQETQYFGPGTRLLVL.